This TCR beta chain was observed in a study of HIV-infected patients and healthy controls. Per the germline V gene, CDR1 is GTSNPN and CDR2 is SVGIG (reference sequence). V was clipped by 3 bases and J by 5 bases, with 10 bases between them. The CDR3 loop spans 13 amino acids. This clonotype was seen more than once but under ten times. MiXCR was run by TCRdb on the 5' RACE reads, yielding one entry per CDR3 protein. This table holds 15,000 to 20,000 distinct CDR3 sequences, around a fifth found once. The sample taken for sequencing was CD8+ T cells from blood. The sequence derives from a human donor in good health. The chain combines TRBV30 with TRBJ2-2, with TRBD1 as a possible D gene (6 bases). The CDR3 DNA is TGTGCCTGGAGGCCAGGGGTTACCGGGGAGCTGTTTTTT. Its protein product is CAWRPGVTGELFF. The variable domain in full, completed from reference TRBV30 and TRBJ2-2, reads SQTIHQWPATLVQPVGSPLSLECTVEGTSNPNLYWYRQAAGRGLQLLFYSVGIGQISSEVPQNLSASRPQDRQFILSSKKLLLSDSGFYLCAWRPGVTGELFFGEGSRLTVL.